One sample yielded the 9 T cell receptor beta chains listed below, sequenced in a study of early T cells in non-severe SARS-CoV-2 infection. Each CDR3 protein gets one entry after TCRdb re-called the 5' RACE reads with MiXCR. The data show 29,000 or so distinct CDR3 sequences, with roughly a tenth seen just once and roughly an eighth held by the top ten. The sequencing input was whole blood. The receptors come from an adult who was a healthcare worker with PCR-confirmed SARS-CoV-2 infection or an uninfected control (not recorded which).

This clonotype was picked up many times. The junction does not match germline at one end; this may be a read error. This sequence joins TRBV7-2 and TRBJ2-2; 8 bases line up with TRBD1. Looked up from germline, CDR1 is SGHTA and CDR2 is FQGNSA. This CDR3 is built from 17 residues. The CDR3 protein is CASSLRTGRRFTGELFF. The DNA of the CDR3 is TGTGCCAGCAGCTTACGGACAGGGAGGAGGTTCACCGGGGAGCTTTTTTTT. Full variable domain (missing parts from reference TRBV7-2 and TRBJ2-2): GAGVSQSPSNKVTEKGKDVELRCDPISGHTALYWYRQSLGQGLEFLIYFQGNSAPDKSGLPSDRFSAERTGGSVSTLTIQRTQQEDSAVYLCASSLRTGRRFTGELFFGEGSRLTVL.

This clonotype has at least ten counts. An end of the junction does not agree with germline; a read error may underlie this. V and J are TRBV7-7 and TRBJ2-5; D may be TRBD1 or TRBD2 (5 bases each). CDR1 and CDR2 from the germline V gene are SSHAT and FNYEAQ (reference sequence). There are 12 residues in the CDR3. CDR3 region: CASSFTGQTQYF. CDR3 nucleotide sequence: TGTGCTAGCAGCTTTACGGGACAGACCCAGTACTTC.

On this clonotype: At one end, the junction sequence differs from germline, possibly due to a read error. The chain has TRBV7-9 and TRBJ1-2, with 7 bases lining up with TRBD1. Germline V gives CDR1 SEHNR, CDR2 FQNEAQ (reference sequence). CDR3 length: 13 residues. CDR3: CASSLTQGNGYTF. The CDR3, as DNA: TGCGCCAGCAGCTTGACACAGGGGAATGGCTACACCTTC.

This clonotype was picked up many times. The genes are TRBV20-1 and TRBJ2-7; weak D call: TRBD2 (6 bases). The germline V and J ends were trimmed by 3 bases and 6 bases, with 15 bases remaining between them. This CDR3 comprises 13 residues. Germline loops: CDR1 DFQATT, CDR2 SNEGSKA (reference sequence). The CDR3 sequence is CSARWTTLGEQYF. The CDR3 bases are TGCAGTGCTAGGTGGACTACCCTCGGCGAGCAGTACTTC.

This clonotype was recorded a few times. The chain uses TRBV7-2 and TRBJ2-5; TRBD2 matches 10 bases. The CDR3 totals 16 residues. V shed 1 base, J shed 2 bases, and the junction held 4 bases outside the gene matches. Germline CDR1 SGHTA, CDR2 FQGNSA. CDR3 protein: CASSLDLAGAQETQYF. CDR3 DNA sequence: TGTGCCAGCAGCTTAGATCTAGCGGGGGCTCAAGAGACCCAGTACTTC.

This clonotype is termed medium-sized. This sequence joins TRBV27 and TRBJ2-5; D may be TRBD1 (7 bases). The CDR3 loop spans 12 amino acids. V lost 8 bases and J lost 6, with 13 bases in between. Germline-derived CDR1 and CDR2 are MNHEY and SMNVEV (reference sequence). The CDR3 bases are TGTGCCAGCCGCCAGGGGGGACAGACCCAGTACTTC. It specifies CASRQGGQTQYF.

This clonotype occurred many times. The chain combines TRBV10-3 with TRBJ2-7; unclear D gene. CDR3 length: 16 amino acids. Trimming left V 8 bases short and J 0 bases short, with 20 bases between. Per the germline V gene, CDR1 is ENHRY and CDR2 is SYGVKD. CDR3 DNA: TGTGCCATCCAAACCCCCCGAACGGTCAGCTCCTACGAGCAGTACTTC. Its translation is CAIQTPRTVSSYEQYF.

This clonotype occurred many times. The J gene is TRBJ2-4, the V gene TRBV13; 7 nucleotides line up with TRBD1. V lost 4 bases and J lost 8; bases outside the gene matches: 8. The length of the CDR3 is 14 residues. Germline V lookup: CDR1 PRHDT, CDR2 FYEKMQ (reference sequence). CDR3 region: CASSSRTGSDIQYF. The CDR3 nucleotides read TGTGCCAGCAGCTCACGGACAGGATCGGACATTCAGTACTTC.

This clonotype was seen many times. The J gene is TRBJ1-1, the V gene TRBV10-2; 8 bases fit TRBD1. The CDR3 is 16 residues long. The junction had 12 bases not matched to a gene; V was cut back by 9 bases and J by 0 bases. CDR1 and CDR2 from the germline V gene are WSHSY and SAAADI. The CDR3 nucleotides are TGCGCCAGTACAGAACCCGGGACAGGCTTGAACACTGAAGCTTTCTTT. This codes for CASTEPGTGLNTEAFF.